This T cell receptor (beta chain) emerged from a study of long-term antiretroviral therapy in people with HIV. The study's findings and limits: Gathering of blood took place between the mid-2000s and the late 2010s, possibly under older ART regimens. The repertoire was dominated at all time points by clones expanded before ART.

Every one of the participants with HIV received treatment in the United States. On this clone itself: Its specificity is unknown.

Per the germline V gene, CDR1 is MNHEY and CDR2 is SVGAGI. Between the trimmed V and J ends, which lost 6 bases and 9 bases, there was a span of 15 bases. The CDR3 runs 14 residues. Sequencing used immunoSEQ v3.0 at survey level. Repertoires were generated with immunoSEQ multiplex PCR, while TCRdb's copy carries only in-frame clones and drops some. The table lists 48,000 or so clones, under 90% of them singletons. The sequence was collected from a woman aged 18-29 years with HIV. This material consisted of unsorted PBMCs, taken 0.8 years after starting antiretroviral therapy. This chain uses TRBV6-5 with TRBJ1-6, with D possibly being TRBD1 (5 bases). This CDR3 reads CASRIDGGVSPLHF. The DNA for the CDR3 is TGTGCCAGCAGAATCGACGGGGGGGTTTCACCCCTCCACTTT.